A selection of T cell receptor beta chains follows, all from one sample in a study of shared clonotypes between healthy human individuals. Produced via immunoSEQ multiplex PCR; TCRdb's table is partial and in-frame only. The sample consists of under 1 million clones, 90% to 98% of them appearing once. Material: naive CD8+ T cells sorted from blood. All receptors come from a man aged 25 to 45 in good health. Each CDR3 is given with its conserved first and last residue. Each record gives: clone size, D gene, J gene, V gene, CDR3 DNA, CDR3 protein. A D gene is named only where the DNA matches it firmly. Clone size is given for some rows only: seen once, a few or many times, or a class if the clone is expanded.

>-|-|TRBJ2-3|TRBV9
TGTGCCAGCAGCGTAAGCGCAGATACGCAGTATTTT
CASSVSADTQYF
>-|-|TRBJ2-7|TRBV27
TGTGCCAGCAGGGTGGCAGGGACCTTCCACGAGCAGTACTTC
CASRVAGTFHEQYF
>once|-|TRBJ1-1|TRBV15
TGTGCCACCAGCCTAACAGGGAACACTGAAGCTTTCTTT
CATSLTGNTEAFF
>-|-|TRBJ2-7|TRBV7-6
TGTGCCAGCAGCCTCAGACTAAACGAAGCCTACGAGCAGTACTTC
CASSLRLNEAYEQYF
>-|TRBD2|TRBJ2-3|TRBV27
TGTGCCAGCCCGCCCCTTAGCGGGAGGGGTGTAATAGATACGCAGTATTTT
CASPPLSGRGVIDTQYF
>-|TRBD2|TRBJ2-7|TRBV6-1
TGTGCCAGCAGTGAGTTAGCGGGAGGGCCCTCCATCGAGCAGTACTTC
CASSELAGGPSIEQYF
>-|-|TRBJ2-1|TRBV19
TGTGCCAGTAGTTTAGGTCTAGCGTTCTACAATGAGCAGTTCTTC
CASSLGLAFYNEQFF
>-|-|TRBJ2-7|TRBV13
TGTGCCAGCAGCCCAGCACCCGACTCCTACGAGCAGTACTTC
CASSPAPDSYEQYF
>-|-|TRBJ1-4|TRBV11-3
TGTGCCACCTGCAATGAAAAACTGTTTTTT
CATCNEKLFF
>-|-|TRBJ2-7|TRBV10-1
TGCGCCAGCAGTGAGTCGCCGGGCCCCTACGAGCAGTACTTC
CASSESPGPYEQYF
>-|-|TRBJ2-3|TRBV9
TGTGCCAGCAGCAGACGGGGCCTCACAGATACGCAGTATTTT
CASSRRGLTDTQYF
>-|-|TRBJ2-5|TRBV6-1
TGTGCCAGCAGTCTCCTATGGGGGCTTCGGGAGACCCAGTACTTC
CASSLLWGLRETQYF
>-|-|TRBJ2-1|TRBV19
TGTGCCAGTAGTACGAGCGCGAGCTCCTACAATGAGCAGTTCTTC
CASSTSASSYNEQFF
>-|-|TRBJ1-1|TRBV7-2
TGTGCCAGCAGCTTAGTTTTGGGGGGAGGGACTGAAGCTTTCTTT
CASSLVLGGGTEAFF
>-|-|TRBJ1-2|TRBV25-1
TGTGCCAGCAGTGCCCGATCGACAGGTTACGGCATCTATGGCTACACCTTC
CASSARSTGYGIYGYTF
>-|TRBD2|TRBJ2-1|TRBV28
TGTGCCAGCAGTCCCCTGTTTAGCGCGGGAGGGCCTAACAATGAGCAGTTCTTC
CASSPLFSAGGPNNEQFF
>-|-|TRBJ2-7|TRBV7-3
TGTGCCAGCAGCTTAATGGGGGGCTCCTACGAGCAGTACTTC
CASSLMGGSYEQYF
>-|-|TRBJ2-7|TRBV15
TGTGCCACCAGCAGTGCCGAGGAGGGTTTCCACGAGCAGTACTTC
CATSSAEEGFHEQYF
>-|-|TRBJ1-2|TRBV28
TGTGCCAGCAGTTTCCAAGGCTACACCTTC
CASSFQGYTF
>-|TRBD2|TRBJ2-2|TRBV7-6
TGTGCCAGCAGCTTTTTAGCGGGGACGAACACCGGGGAGCTGTTTTTT
CASSFLAGTNTGELFF
>-|TRBD1|TRBJ1-1|TRBV11-2
TGTGCCAGCAGCTTGTTGACAGGGGGAAACACTGAAGCTTTCTTT
CASSLLTGGNTEAFF
>-|-|TRBJ2-1|TRBV2
TGTGCCAGCAGTGAAGATCCCCTCCCCTCCTACAATGAGCAGTTCTTC
CASSEDPLPSYNEQFF
>-|TRBD2|TRBJ2-1|TRBV6-5
TGTGCCAGCAGTTACTACCTAGCGGACTCCTACAATGAGCAGTTCTTC
CASSYYLADSYNEQFF
>-|TRBD1|TRBJ2-7|TRBV7-9
TGTGCCAGCAGCTTAGAGTGGGGACAGGCCCTGTTC
CASSLEWGQALF
>-|-|TRBJ2-1|TRBV27
TGTGCCAGCAGTTTGTTTGACGAGCAGTTCTTC
CASSLFDEQFF
>-|-|TRBJ2-1|TRBV11-2
TGTGCCAGCAGCCTATTCAATGAGCAGTTCTTC
CASSLFNEQFF
>-|TRBD1|TRBJ1-2|TRBV27
TGTGCCAGCAGTCAGAGGGCCGGACAGGGGGCTTACTATGGCTACACCTTC
CASSQRAGQGAYYGYTF
>-|-|TRBJ2-7|TRBV6-1
TGTGCCAGCAGTGAAGCCTGGAACAGTGACGAGCAGTACTTC
CASSEAWNSDEQYF
>-|-|TRBJ2-3|TRBV5-1
TGCGCCAGCAGCTTGAGTGGGGGTCAGGCCACAGATACGCAGTATTTT
CASSLSGGQATDTQYF
>-|-|TRBJ2-7|TRBV11-2
TGTGCCAGCAGCCCACAGACAAGAACCTACGAGCAGTACTTC
CASSPQTRTYEQYF
>once|-|TRBJ2-7|TRBV6-6
TGTGCCAGCAGTTACTCTAGCACCTACGAGCAGTACTTC
CASSYSSTYEQYF
>-|-|TRBJ1-1|TRBV19
TGTGCCAGTAGGGTGAGGAACACTGAAGCTTTCTTT
CASRVRNTEAFF
>-|TRBD2|TRBJ2-7|TRBV4-3
TGCGCCAGCAGCCAAGGGTCGGCGGGAGACTACGAGCAGTACTTC
CASSQGSAGDYEQYF
>-|-|TRBJ2-1|TRBV7-9
TGTGCCGAGCAGGTTATATACAATGAGCAGTTCTTC
CAEQVIYNEQFF
>-|TRBD1|TRBJ2-5|TRBV29-1
TGCAGCGTTCCCCAGGGGGAAGAGACCCAGTACTTC
CSVPQGEETQYF
>-|-|TRBJ1-1|TRBV9
TGTGCCAGCAGCGTAGAGGGACTCAACACTGAAGCTTTCTTT
CASSVEGLNTEAFF
>-|-|TRBJ2-1|TRBV10-1
TGCGCCAGCAGCCCGTCGGGAGACTCCTACAATGAGCAGTTCTTC
CASSPSGDSYNEQFF
>once|-|TRBJ2-7|TRBV6-6
TGTGCCAGCAGTCAGGGGCGTGACTGGGAGCAGTACTTC
CASSQGRDWEQYF
>-|TRBD1|TRBJ2-7|TRBV9
TGTGCCAGCAGCGTAGGGACAGGGACTTTCCGGAACGAGCAGTACTTC
CASSVGTGTFRNEQYF
>-|TRBD1|TRBJ2-1|TRBV7-8
TGTGCCAGCAGCCCGTACAGGGGGTCCCATCTATACAATGAGCAGTTCTTC
CASSPYRGSHLYNEQFF
>-|TRBD1|TRBJ1-4|TRBV29-1
TGCAGCGGCTCCCCGGGACAGGGTGAGGAAAAACTGTTTTTT
CSGSPGQGEEKLFF
>-|-|TRBJ2-2|TRBV5-1
TGCGCCAGCAGCTTGGCCGGGGGCACCGGGGAGCTGTTTTTT
CASSLAGGTGELFF
>-|-|TRBJ1-5|TRBV19
TGTGCCAGTAGTATCACAGGGAATCAGCCCCAGCATTTT
CASSITGNQPQHF
>-|TRBD2|TRBJ2-1|TRBV27
TGTGCCAGCAGTTTATCCGGCGGGAGGGTCAATGAGCAGTTCTTC
CASSLSGGRVNEQFF
>-|-|TRBJ1-1|TRBV15
TGTGCCACCAGGTTCGGGAGTAGGTACACTGAAGCTTTCTTT
CATRFGSRYTEAFF
>-|TRBD2|TRBJ2-5|TRBV7-7
TGTGCCAGCAGCCCAGGGACTAGCGGTGGGGAGACCCAGTACTTC
CASSPGTSGGETQYF
>-|-|TRBJ1-1|TRBV29-1
TGCAGCGTTGGTGGCGGAATGAACACTGAAGCTTTCTTT
CSVGGGMNTEAFF
>-|-|TRBJ1-1|TRBV5-8
TGTGCCAGCAGCTTGAGGCGGAGACTTGGAGAGAACACTGAAGCTTTCTTT
CASSLRRRLGENTEAFF
>-|-|TRBJ2-7|TRBV29-1
TGCAGCGTTGAGGGTCTTGGGTCCGACGAGCAGTACTTC
CSVEGLGSDEQYF
>-|-|TRBJ1-1|TRBV11-2
TGTGCCAGCAGTCCCCAGCGGACTGAAGCTTTCTTT
CASSPQRTEAFF